These T cell receptor beta chains were read from a single sample in a study of technical replicates of blood from a few donors. TCRdb's copy holds only in-frame clones and misses some; the assay was immunoSEQ multiplex PCR. The sample includes tens of thousands of clones, about nine tenths of them seen just once. Specimen: T cells isolated from PBMCs. All receptors derive from a human donor in good health. Each CDR3 is given with its conserved first and last residue. The order of the fields is J gene, V gene, clone size, D gene, CDR3 protein, CDR3 DNA. A D gene is named only where the DNA matches it firmly. The size of a clone is reported for some rows only, either as once, few or many, or as a class for expanded clones.

TRBJ1-6	TRBV4-1	.	.	CASSQPGGGRTASYNSPLHF	TGCGCCAGCAGCCAACCAGGTGGGGGGAGAACTGCCTCCTATAATTCACCCCTCCACTTT
TRBJ2-7	TRBV10-1	.	.	CASSEGNTRAFEQYF	TGCGCCAGCAGTGAGGGCAACACGAGGGCCTTCGAGCAGTACTTC
TRBJ1-2	TRBV19	.	.	CASSIFFFPPGYGYTF	TGTGCCAGTAGTATTTTCTTTTTTCCGCCCGGCTATGGCTACACCTTC
TRBJ2-5	TRBV5-5	once	.	CASSVFRTAYQETQYF	TGTGCCAGCAGCGTATTTCGGACAGCTTACCAAGAGACCCAGTACTTC
TRBJ2-1	TRBV6-1	.	.	CASILESNEQFF	TGTGCCAGCATACTAGAGTCCAATGAGCAGTTCTTC
TRBJ1-1	TRBV5-1	.	.	CASSLGLGENTEAFF	TGCGCCAGCAGCTTGGGCCTAGGGGAGAACACTGAAGCTTTCTTT
TRBJ2-5	TRBV29-1	.	TRBD2	CTVQVPGGETQYF	TGCACCGTGCAGGTTCCGGGAGGCGAGACCCAGTACTTC
TRBJ2-2	TRBV29-1	.	.	CSVLSPNTGELFF	TGCAGCGTTCTTTCCCCGAACACCGGGGAGCTGTTTTTT
TRBJ2-5	TRBV7-2	once	.	CASSLRREEGETQYF	TGTGCCAGCAGCTTAAGGCGGGAAGAAGGGGAGACCCAGTACTTC
TRBJ2-5	TRBV7-9	.	TRBD2	CATCLASGGQRETQYF	TGTGCCACCTGCCTAGCTAGCGGGGGACAACGAGAGACCCAGTACTTC
TRBJ1-2	TRBV6-1	.	.	CASSVTVRYGYTF	TGTGCCAGCAGTGTGACAGTACGCTATGGCTACACCTTC
TRBJ1-1	TRBV5-4	few	TRBD1	CASSLQTGVVTEAFF	TGTGCCAGCAGCTTGCAGACAGGGGTGGTAACTGAAGCTTTCTTT
TRBJ2-5	TRBV7-3	.	TRBD2	CASSFTSGGAGETQYF	TGTGCCAGCAGCTTCACTAGCGGGGGGGCCGGAGAGACCCAGTACTTC
TRBJ1-4	TRBV6-5	.	.	CASSSRGRASEKLFF	TGTGCCAGCAGCTCAAGGGGGAGGGCGAGTGAAAAACTGTTTTTT
TRBJ2-3	TRBV5-5	.	TRBD1	CASSSGQGQGTQYF	TGTGCCAGCAGTTCAGGACAGGGGCAGGGTACGCAGTATTTT
TRBJ2-1	TRBV4-1	.	.	CASSQVRYNEQFF	TGCGCCAGCAGCCAAGTCAGGTACAATGAGCAGTTCTTC
TRBJ1-1	TRBV7-3	.	.	CASSFIRRATEAFF	TGTGCCAGCAGCTTCATTCGGAGGGCGACTGAAGCTTTCTTT
TRBJ1-4	TRBV30	.	.	CAWSGNEKLFF	TGTGCCTGGTCCGGTAATGAAAAACTGTTTTTT
TRBJ2-7	TRBV27	.	.	CASSPQSPYEQYF	TGTGCCAGCAGTCCCCAATCCCCCTACGAGCAGTACTTC
TRBJ2-2	TRBV7-9	.	TRBD1	CASSASDRGRYTGELFF	TGTGCCAGCAGCGCCTCCGACAGGGGGAGGTACACCGGGGAGCTGTTTTTT
TRBJ2-1	TRBV28	.	TRBD2	CASSLGGRENNEQFF	TGTGCCAGCAGTTTAGGCGGGAGGGAGAACAATGAGCAGTTCTTC
TRBJ2-3	TRBV9	.	.	CASSPQTVGVGADTQYF	TGTGCCAGCAGCCCGCAGACCGTTGGTGTAGGAGCAGATACGCAGTATTTT
TRBJ2-7	TRBV28	.	.	CASSFPGTETYEQYF	TGTGCCAGCAGTTTCCCCGGGACTGAAACCTACGAGCAGTACTTC
TRBJ1-5	TRBV19	.	TRBD1	CASSIHGTGINQPQHF	TGTGCCAGTAGTATTCACGGGACAGGGATAAATCAGCCCCAGCATTTT
TRBJ1-2	TRBV6-5	.	TRBD1	CASSWGQGVGGYTF	TGTGCCAGCAGTTGGGGACAGGGGGTGGGGGGCTACACCTTC
TRBJ2-5	TRBV5-1	.	.	CASSSAQRETQYF	TGCGCCAGCAGTTCGGCGCAGAGGGAGACCCAGTACTTC
TRBJ2-1	TRBV5-1	.	TRBD1	CASSSKTGGPYNEQFF	TGCGCCAGCAGCTCAAAGACAGGGGGACCCTACAATGAGCAGTTCTTC
TRBJ2-1	TRBV11-3	once	.	CASSLSLWQFF	TGTGCCAGCAGCTTAAGCCTCTGGCAGTTCTTC
TRBJ2-3	TRBV4-1	.	TRBD1	CASSLRQGQSTDTQYF	TGCGCCAGCAGCCTACGACAGGGCCAGAGCACAGATACGCAGTATTTT
TRBJ2-2	TRBV27	.	.	CASSLRRGHTGELFF	TGTGCCAGCAGTTTACGGAGGGGGCACACCGGGGAGCTGTTTTTT
TRBJ2-2	TRBV5-1	.	TRBD1	CASSAQTGGAGELFF	TGCGCCAGCAGCGCACAGACAGGGGGTGCCGGGGAGCTGTTTTTT
TRBJ1-1	TRBV7-8	.	.	CASSLRGGSIPSEAFF	TGTGCCAGCAGCTTAAGGGGGGGGAGCATTCCATCTGAAGCTTTCTTT
TRBJ1-5	TRBV28	.	TRBD1	CASTSSGTGGTQPQHF	TGTGCCAGCACCTCTAGCGGGACAGGGGGAACTCAGCCCCAGCATTTT
TRBJ1-5	TRBV4-1	.	.	CASSQAVSNQPQHF	TGCGCCAGCAGCCAAGCGGTGAGCAATCAGCCCCAGCATTTT
TRBJ2-7	TRBV14	.	TRBD1	CASSRRTGLQNEQYF	TGTGCCAGCAGCCGACGGACAGGGTTGCAGAACGAGCAGTACTTC
TRBJ2-1	TRBV4-2	.	.	CASSQREDEQFF	TGTGCCAGCAGCCAAAGGGAGGATGAGCAGTTCTTC
TRBJ1-5	TRBV30	.	.	CAWNSVNQPQHF	TGTGCCTGGAACTCGGTAAATCAGCCCCAGCATTTT
TRBJ1-1	TRBV4-1	.	.	CASSRPTGIGSTEAFF	TGCGCCAGCAGCCGACCGACCGGGATCGGGAGCACTGAAGCTTTCTTT
TRBJ2-7	TRBV11-3	.	.	CASSLSGSYEQYF	TGTGCCAGCAGCTTAAGCGGATCCTACGAGCAGTACTTC
TRBJ1-4	TRBV28	.	.	CASSQSISALNEKLFF	TGTGCCAGCAGTCAGTCAATTAGCGCTCTTAATGAAAAACTGTTTTTT
TRBJ2-3	TRBV5-4	.	TRBD2	CASSWGAGGADTQYF	TGTGCCAGCAGCTGGGGAGCGGGAGGAGCAGATACGCAGTATTTT
TRBJ2-7	TRBV25-1	.	.	CASSELGAGQELEQYF	TGTGCCAGCAGTGAATTGGGGGCAGGTCAGGAGCTCGAGCAGTACTTC
TRBJ2-2	TRBV7-7	.	.	CASSLVAGNTGELFF	TGTGCCAGCAGCTTAGTCGCGGGGAACACCGGGGAGCTGTTTTTT
TRBJ1-1	TRBV5-1	few	TRBD1	CASSLTGRDTEAFF	TGCGCCAGCAGCCTGACAGGGCGTGACACTGAAGCTTTCTTT
TRBJ2-3	TRBV5-1	.	.	CASSLANGGPPDTQYF	TGCGCCAGCAGCTTGGCCAATGGGGGCCCGCCAGATACGCAGTATTTT
TRBJ2-5	TRBV9	.	.	CASSVDPAGGETQYF	TGTGCCAGCAGCGTAGACCCAGCCGGAGGGGAGACCCAGTACTTC
TRBJ2-3	TRBV10-1	once	TRBD1	CASSGDRSTDTQYF	TGCGCCAGCAGTGGGGACAGAAGCACAGATACGCAGTATTTT
TRBJ2-7	TRBV11-3	.	TRBD2	CASSPGGSRNEQYF	TGTGCCAGCAGCCCGGGGGGTTCTAGGAACGAGCAGTACTTC
TRBJ2-7	TRBV14	.	.	CASSQRETGEQYF	TGTGCCAGCAGCCAGAGGGAGACTGGGGAGCAGTACTTC
TRBJ2-1	TRBV4-1	.	.	CASSPFEGEGSYNEQFF	TGCGCCAGCAGCCCCTTCGAGGGGGAAGGGTCCTACAATGAGCAGTTCTTC
TRBJ2-7	TRBV13	.	TRBD1	CASMGQGSNEQYF	TGTGCCAGCATGGGACAGGGTAGCAACGAGCAGTACTTC
TRBJ2-1	TRBV9	once	TRBD2	CASSSHGGDSYNEQFF	TGTGCCAGCAGCTCCCATGGGGGGGACTCCTACAATGAGCAGTTCTTC
TRBJ1-6	TRBV9	.	.	CASSPGVTDPTHYNSPLHF	TGTGCCAGCAGCCCCGGGGTTACGGACCCTACCCACTATAATTCACCCCTCCACTTT
TRBJ2-7	TRBV5-6	.	.	CASSFSGSYEQYF	TGTGCCAGCAGCTTCTCGGGCTCCTACGAGCAGTACTTC
TRBJ2-2	TRBV7-6	.	TRBD2	CASSWGLAGVSIDTGELFF	TGTGCCAGCAGCTGGGGACTAGCGGGAGTAAGTATTGACACCGGGGAGCTGTTTTTT